The 20 T cell receptor beta chains in this list originate from one sample, sequenced in a study of graft-versus-host responses after intestinal transplantation. For these TCRs, the target antigens are not known. Sequenced by immunoSEQ multiplex PCR; TCRdb stores in-frame clones only, minus some. The sample yields more than 80,000 clones, about 87% seen once. The sequenced sample was unstimulated CD4+ T cells sorted from spleen or lymph node cells, obtained before transplant. These receptors were collected from a human donor who was the organ donor for an intestinal transplant.

The gene calls are TRBV20-1 and TRBJ2-3; D remains unclear. V shed 3 bases and J shed 5 bases, with 6 bases lying between them. This CDR3 is 11 amino acids long. Germline CDR1 DFQATT, CDR2 SNEGSKA (reference sequence). The DNA of the CDR3 is TGCAGTGCTAGGCGAGGAGATACGCAGTATTTT. Its translation is CSARRGDTQYF.

CDR3 amino acids: CASSVAPGGVGTDTQYF. The CDR3 DNA is TGTGCCAGCAGCGTAGCTCCAGGGGGCGTCGGCACAGATACGCAGTATTTT. The chain couples TRBV9 to TRBJ2-3, with 8 bases identical to TRBD1. This CDR3 contains 17 residues. V shed 0 bases, J shed 1 base, and the junction held 7 bases outside the gene matches. Germline CDR1 SGDLS, CDR2 YYNGEE.

The chain carries TRBV15 and TRBJ2-1, with 8 bases identical to TRBD1. Per the germline V gene, CDR1 is LNHNV and CDR2 is YYDKDF (reference sequence). V shed 4 bases and J 4 bases; nucleotides not matched to a gene: 6. CDR3 size: 15 residues. The CDR3 spells CATSTFRDRYNEQFF. Written as DNA, the CDR3 is TGTGCCACCAGCACCTTCCGGGACAGGTACAATGAGCAGTTCTTC. Based on the CDR3 plus reference TRBV15 and TRBJ2-1, the full variable domain is DAMVIQNPRYQVTQFGKPVTLSCSQTLNHNVMYWYQQKSSQAPKLLFHYYDKDFNNEADTPDNFQSRRPNTSFCFLDIRSPGLGDTAMYLCATSTFRDRYNEQFFGPGTRLTVL.

This clone was observed once. The V gene is TRBV18, the J gene TRBJ2-1, with D possibly matching TRBD2 (6 bases). The CDR3 runs 15 residues. Germline CDR1 is KGHSH and CDR2 is LQKENI. Trimming cost V 4 bases and J 4 bases, with 14 bases left between them. The CDR3 spells CASSLLPGAYNEQFF. CDR3 DNA sequence: TGTGCCAGCTCACTATTGCCGGGAGCGTACAATGAGCAGTTCTTC.

The chain links TRBV5-4 to TRBJ2-5; 8 bases match TRBD2. V trimming: 6 bases; J trimming: 1 base; junction bases outside the gene matches: 5. This CDR3 has 14 residues. Germline V gene lookup returns CDR1 SGHNT and CDR2 YYREEE (reference sequence). CDR3 DNA: TGTGCCAGCACCGAACTAGCGGTCCAAGAGACCCAGTACTTC. Amino acid sequence: CASTELAVQETQYF.

The gene calls are TRBV6-6 and TRBJ2-7; D not resolved. V was shortened by 2 bases and J by 0 bases, with 11 bases between the two germline ends. The CDR3 sequence is 15 residues long. Looked up from germline, CDR1 is MNHNY and CDR2 is SVGAGI (reference sequence). The CDR3 DNA reads TGTGCCAGCAGTTACGTCCTTTCGAGCTCCTACGAGCAGTACTTC. Its translation is CASSYVLSSSYEQYF.

This chain uses TRBV5-4 with TRBJ2-7, with a possible D match to TRBD1 (5 bases). CDR1 is SGHNT and CDR2 is YYREEE in the germline V gene (reference sequence). V was pared by 4 bases and J by 1 base, with 15 bases between. The CDR3 consists of 15 residues. This chain's CDR3 is CASSLRVAASYEQYF. CDR3 DNA: TGTGCCAGCAGCCTCAGGGTTGCCGCTTCCTACGAGCAGTACTTC.

The V call is TRBV7-9, the J call TRBJ1-5, with a weak D call TRBD1 (6 bases). There are 14 residues in the CDR3. Trimming stripped 4 bases from V and 9 bases from J, with 16 bases between. Germline CDR1 SEHNR, CDR2 FQNEAQ (reference sequence). This CDR3 reads CASSSTGPPRPQHF. Written as DNA, the CDR3 is TGTGCCAGCAGCTCCACAGGGCCCCCACGGCCCCAGCATTTT.

This chain links TRBV4-2 with TRBJ2-7; D is perhaps TRBD2 (7 bases). The V end lost 6 bases, the J end lost 9 bases, and 21 bases lay between the germline ends. This CDR3 is 14 amino acids long. Germline V gene data show CDR1 as LGHNA and CDR2 as YNFKEQ. The CDR3 is CASREGGFGPAQYF. The DNA for the CDR3 is TGTGCCAGCAGGGAGGGGGGGTTCGGACCGGCGCAGTACTTC.

This clone appeared once. CDR3: CASSPGITNEKLFF. The CDR3, as DNA: TGTGCCAGCTCACCAGGCATTACTAATGAAAAACTGTTTTTT. The chain uses TRBV18 and TRBJ1-4; D unclear. This CDR3 is built from 14 residues. Germline V CDR1 and CDR2: KGHSH, LQKENI. V was trimmed by 2 bases and J by 2 bases, leaving 6 bases between them.

This clone was detected once. The chain recombines TRBV7-3 with TRBJ2-1; 9 bases fit TRBD2. The CDR3 is made up of 14 amino acids. V dropped 3 bases and J dropped 4; count of bases not matched to a gene: 1. Looked up from germline, CDR1 is SGHTA and CDR2 is FQGTGA. CDR3 in DNA: TGTGCCAGCAGCTTCCTAGCGGGATACAATGAGCAGTTCTTC. Amino acids: CASSFLAGYNEQFF.

The chain has TRBV28 and TRBJ2-5; 12 nucleotides line up with TRBD1. Germline CDR1 and CDR2: MDHEN and SYDVKM. The CDR3 loop spans 16 amino acids. The junction had 10 bases not matched to a gene; V was cut back by 4 bases and J by 7 bases. CDR3 DNA sequence: TGTGCCAGCAGTTGGGGACAGGGGGCGGGGGAGGGGACCCAGTACTTC. It translates to CASSWGQGAGEGTQYF.

This chain links TRBV18 with TRBJ2-7; 8 nucleotides agree with TRBD2. The V gene's germline CDR1 is KGHSH and CDR2 LQKENI. CDR3 length equals 14 residues. Trimming cost V 4 bases and J 1 base; bases outside gene matches: 3. The CDR3 DNA is TGTGCCAGCTCACGCGGGGGGCCTTCCTACGAGCAGTACTTC. This gives the protein CASSRGGPSYEQYF.

J is TRBJ2-7 and V is TRBV29-1; the match to TRBD1 covers 7 bases. Per germline, CDR1 SQVTM and CDR2 ANQGSEA. With 4 bases clipped from V and 3 bases from J, the junction kept 6 bases outside the gene matches. The CDR3 is 13 residues long. The CDR3 DNA is TGCAGCGTTGCTTCAGGGGGTATCTACGAGCAGTACTTC. This translates into CSVASGGIYEQYF.

The chain combines TRBV29-1 with TRBJ2-7; the D gene is possibly TRBD1 (5 bases). This CDR3 contains 13 residues. Trimming left V 5 bases short and J 5 bases short, with 16 bases between. Germline CDR1 SQVTM, CDR2 ANQGSEA. Here the CDR3 DNA reads TGCAGCGTTCTTTCAGGGCCATCGGACGAGCAGTACTTC. The encoded protein is CSVLSGPSDEQYF.

The J gene is TRBJ2-3, the V gene TRBV5-1; 7 bases agree with TRBD1. Losses at the gene ends were 3 bases for V and 3 bases for J; bases not matched to a gene: 4. Germline CDR1 SGHRS, CDR2 YFSETQ. The CDR3 totals 14 residues. The CDR3 loop reads CASSSQGETDTQYF. In nucleotides, the CDR3 is TGCGCCAGCAGCTCCCAGGGGGAAACAGATACGCAGTATTTT.

The genes are TRBV5-6 and TRBJ2-3, with no clear D. Germline V lookup: CDR1 SGHDT, CDR2 YYEEEE. V was cut by 0 bases and J by 2 bases, with 7 bases left in between. The CDR3 runs 14 residues. Written as DNA, the CDR3 is TGTGCCAGCAGCTTGGGCGGTCCCACAGATACGCAGTATTTT. Translated: CASSLGGPTDTQYF. Complete variable domain (other parts from reference TRBV5-6 and TRBJ2-3): DAGVTQSPTHLIKTRGQQVTLRCSPKSGHDTVSWYQQALGQGPQFIFQYYEEEERQRGNFPDRFSGHQFPNYSSELNVNALLLGDSALYLCASSLGGPTDTQYFGPGTRLTVL.

This chain connects TRBV4-3 to TRBJ2-7; TRBD2 aligns across 13 bases. Germline loops: CDR1 LGHNA, CDR2 YSLEER. The CDR3 has 16 residues. The V segment lost 0 bases and the J segment 4 bases; nucleotides outside the gene matches: 3. CDR3 sequence: CASSQDPGLAGYEQYF. The CDR3 nucleotides are TGCGCCAGCAGCCAAGATCCGGGACTAGCGGGATACGAGCAGTACTTC.

The chain uses TRBV12-2 and TRBJ1-4; the table's D call of TRBD1 was not tested on the DNA. TRBV12-2 is tagged as a pseudogene. This CDR3 is 15 amino acids long. In nucleotides, the CDR3 is TGTGCAAGTCGCTTGTTGGACACTTATAATGAAAAACTGTTTTTT. Its translation is CASRLLDTYNEKLFF.

This clone was seen a single time. This chain uses TRBV7-2 with TRBJ2-5; possibly TRBD2 for D (5 bases). Germline V lookup: CDR1 SGHTA, CDR2 FQGNSA. V gave up 1 base and J gave up 7 bases, with 10 bases separating them. The CDR3 runs 13 residues. CDR3 sequence (DNA): TGTGCCAGCAGCTTAGGACCGAGGGCGACCCAGTACTTC. Its protein product is CASSLGPRATQYF.